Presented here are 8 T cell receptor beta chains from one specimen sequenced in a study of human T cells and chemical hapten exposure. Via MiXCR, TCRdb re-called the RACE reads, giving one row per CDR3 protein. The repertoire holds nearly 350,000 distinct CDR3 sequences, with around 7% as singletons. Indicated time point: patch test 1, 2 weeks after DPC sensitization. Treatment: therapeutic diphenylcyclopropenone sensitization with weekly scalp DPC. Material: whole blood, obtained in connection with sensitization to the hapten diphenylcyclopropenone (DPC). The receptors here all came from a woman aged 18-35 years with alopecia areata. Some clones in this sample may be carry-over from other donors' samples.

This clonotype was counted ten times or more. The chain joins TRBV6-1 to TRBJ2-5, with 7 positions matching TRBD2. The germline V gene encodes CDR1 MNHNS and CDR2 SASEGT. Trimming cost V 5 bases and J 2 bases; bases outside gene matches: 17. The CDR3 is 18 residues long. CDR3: CASSLTESLSGEQETQYF. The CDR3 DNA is TGTGCCAGCAGTCTAACGGAATCACTCAGCGGGGAGCAAGAGACCCAGTACTTC.

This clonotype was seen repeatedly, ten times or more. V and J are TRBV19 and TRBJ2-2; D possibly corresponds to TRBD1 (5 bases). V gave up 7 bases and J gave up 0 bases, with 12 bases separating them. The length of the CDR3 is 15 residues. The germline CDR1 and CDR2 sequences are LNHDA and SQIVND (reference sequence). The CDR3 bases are TGTGCCAGTACTGATGGGGCAGCGAACACCGGGGAGCTGTTTTTT. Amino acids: CASTDGAANTGELFF.

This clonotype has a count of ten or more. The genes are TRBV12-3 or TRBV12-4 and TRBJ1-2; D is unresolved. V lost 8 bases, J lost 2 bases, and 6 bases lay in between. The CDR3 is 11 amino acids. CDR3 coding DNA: TGTGCCAGCGGGCTAAACTATGGCTACACCTTC. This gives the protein CASGLNYGYTF.

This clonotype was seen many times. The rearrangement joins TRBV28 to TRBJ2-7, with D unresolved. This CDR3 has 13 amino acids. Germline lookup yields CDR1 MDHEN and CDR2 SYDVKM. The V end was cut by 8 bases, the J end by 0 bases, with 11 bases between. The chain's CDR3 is CASFGGYSYEQYF. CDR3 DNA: TGTGCCAGCTTTGGCGGCTACTCCTACGAGCAGTACTTC.

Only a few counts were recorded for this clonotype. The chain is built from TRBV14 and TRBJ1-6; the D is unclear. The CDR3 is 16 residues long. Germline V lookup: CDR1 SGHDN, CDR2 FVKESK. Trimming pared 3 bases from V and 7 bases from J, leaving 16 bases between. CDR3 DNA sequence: TGTGCCAGCAGCCAGTGGGCCACCCCAAGCAATTCACCCCTCCACTTT. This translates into CASSQWATPSNSPLHF.

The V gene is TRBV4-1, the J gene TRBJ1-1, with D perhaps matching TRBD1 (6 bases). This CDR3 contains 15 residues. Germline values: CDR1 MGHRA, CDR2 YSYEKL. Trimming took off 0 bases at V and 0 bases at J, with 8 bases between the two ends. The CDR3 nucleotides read TGCGCCAGCAGCCAAGAGAGGGGGTTGAACACTGAAGCTTTCTTT. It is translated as CASSQERGLNTEAFF.

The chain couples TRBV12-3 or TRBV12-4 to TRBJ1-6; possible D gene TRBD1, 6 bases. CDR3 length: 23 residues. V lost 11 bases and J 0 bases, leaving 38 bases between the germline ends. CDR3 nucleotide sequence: TGTGCCTCGTCCCGGACAGACGATTCGGCCTTGGGTTGGAGGAGCTCCTATAATTCACCCCTCCACTTT. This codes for CASSRTDDSALGWRSSYNSPLHF.

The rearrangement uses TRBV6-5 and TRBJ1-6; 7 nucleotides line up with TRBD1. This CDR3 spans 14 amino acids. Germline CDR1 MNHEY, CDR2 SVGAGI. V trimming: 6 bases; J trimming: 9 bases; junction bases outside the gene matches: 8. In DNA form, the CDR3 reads TGTGCCAGCAGCCACGACAGGGAGTCTTCACCCCTCCACTTT. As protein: CASSHDRESSPLHF.